This T cell receptor (beta chain) was profiled in a study of CD8+ T cells in alopecia areata. Study-level background: For the treated group, dosing was oral tofacitinib at 5 to 10 mg twice daily.

cDNA prepared by RNA extraction and subsequent reverse transcription served as the template for sequencing. Here immunoSEQ multiplex PCR was the method, and the copy in TCRdb shows in-frame clones only, minus some. Found here are 100,000 to 150,000 clones, 49% of them singletons; the top ten hold around 20%. Germline CDR1 MGHRA, CDR2 YSYEKL. The ends lost 4 bases at V and 0 bases at J; junction bases unmatched: 9. The CDR3 has 16 amino acids. The sequence was obtained from a human donor with alopecia areata. The chain carries TRBV4-1 and TRBJ2-7; 7 bases map to TRBD2. This material consisted of CD8+ T cells sorted from blood, taken at week 0. The DNA for the CDR3 is TGCGCCAGCAGCCCTGGGAGGGAAGCCAGCTCCTACGAGCAGTACTTC. Protein product: CASSPGREASSYEQYF.